Listed here are 5 T cell receptor beta chains from one sample, sequenced in a study of beta chain features in type 1 diabetes. Reverse transcription of all isolated RNA meant that expressed TCRB transcripts were sequenced. The repertoire was sequenced with immunoSEQ multiplex PCR; TCRdb's copy has only in-frame clones and lacks some. The sample lists 150,000 to 170,000 clones; roughly 8.1% were seen once. The sequenced material came from central memory CD4+ T cells from blood. These receptors originate from a man between 18 and 35 years old in good health.

The chain uses TRBV5-1 and TRBJ2-7; 11 bases map to TRBD1. The CDR3 sequence is 18 residues long. J lost 3 bases, V lost 5 bases, and 16 bases had no gene match. Germline lookup yields CDR1 SGHRS and CDR2 YFSETQ. This chain's CDR3 is CASSLSYSGTGGLYEQYF. DNA for the CDR3: TGCGCCAGCAGTCTTAGTTATTCCGGGACAGGGGGACTCTACGAGCAGTACTTC.

In this sample, this clone turned up a few times. V is TRBV19 and J is TRBJ2-7; TRBD2 matches at 12 bases. Germline values: CDR1 LNHDA, CDR2 SQIVND (reference sequence). CDR3 length: 17 amino acids. J lost 0 bases, V lost 5 bases, and 8 bases had no gene match. CDR3 bases: TGTGCCAGTAGTGTCGGACTAGCGGGGATACTCTCCTACGAGCAGTACTTC. Its translation is CASSVGLAGILSYEQYF.

The table lists this clone with many counts. The chain has TRBV7-2 and TRBJ2-6; D might be TRBD2 (5 bases). The CDR3 is made up of 17 amino acids. The V and J ends lost 5 bases and 1 base respectively, with 15 bases between them. The germline gives CDR1 SGHTA, CDR2 FQGNSA. Here the CDR3 DNA reads TGTGCCAGCAGCCCAGGATGGGAGAAGTCTGGGGCCAACGTCCTGACTTTC. Translated: CASSPGWEKSGANVLTF.

This clone was detected a few times. The V call is TRBV19, the J call TRBJ2-2, with TRBD2 matching over 7 bases. Trimming at V came to 5 bases and at J to 5 bases, leaving 8 bases not matched to a gene. In germline, CDR1 is LNHDA, CDR2 SQIVND (reference sequence). The CDR3 is 15 amino acids. The CDR3 region is CASSFRLAGTGELFF. CDR3 coding DNA: TGTGCCAGTAGTTTCCGACTAGCTGGGACCGGGGAGCTGTTTTTT.

This clone showed up just a few times. V usage is TRBV18 and J usage is TRBJ2-3, with 8 positions matching TRBD2. The CDR3 sequence is 16 residues long. V was clipped by 3 bases and J by 2 bases; unmatched bases: 7. CDR1 KGHSH and CDR2 LQKENI come from the germline V gene. The CDR3 spells CASSPPAGAYTDTQYF. CDR3 sequence (DNA): TGTGCCAGCTCACCCCCAGCGGGGGCGTACACAGATACGCAGTATTTT. Full variable domain (outside the CDR3, taken from reference TRBV18 and TRBJ2-3): NAGVMQNPRHLVRRRGQEARLRCSPMKGHSHVYWYRQLPEEGLKFMVYLQKENIIDESGMPKERFSAEFPKEGPSILRIQQVVRGDSAAYFCASSPPAGAYTDTQYFGPGTRLTVL.